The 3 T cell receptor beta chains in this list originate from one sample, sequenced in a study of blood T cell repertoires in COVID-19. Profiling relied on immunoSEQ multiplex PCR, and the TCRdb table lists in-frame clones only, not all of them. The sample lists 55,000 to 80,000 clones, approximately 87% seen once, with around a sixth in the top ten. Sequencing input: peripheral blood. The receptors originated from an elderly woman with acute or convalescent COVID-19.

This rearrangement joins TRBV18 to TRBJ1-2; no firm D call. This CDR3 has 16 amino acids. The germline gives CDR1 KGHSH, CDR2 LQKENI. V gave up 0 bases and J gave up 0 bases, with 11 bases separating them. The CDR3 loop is CASSPPGGSTNYGYTF. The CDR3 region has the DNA TGTGCCAGCTCACCACCGGGAGGCAGTACTAACTATGGCTACACCTTC.

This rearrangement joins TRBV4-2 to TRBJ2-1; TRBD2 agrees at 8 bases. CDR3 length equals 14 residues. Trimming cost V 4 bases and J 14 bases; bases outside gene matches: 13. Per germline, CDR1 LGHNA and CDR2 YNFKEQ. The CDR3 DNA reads TGTGCCAGCAGCCCCTGGGGCAGCGGGGGTTCCGAGTTCTTC. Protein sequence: CASSPWGSGGSEFF.

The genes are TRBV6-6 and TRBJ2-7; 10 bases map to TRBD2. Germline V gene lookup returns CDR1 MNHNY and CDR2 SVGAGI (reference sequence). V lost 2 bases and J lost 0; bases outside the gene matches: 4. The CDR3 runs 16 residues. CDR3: CASSYPGLADSYEQYF. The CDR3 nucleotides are TGTGCCAGCAGTTACCCTGGACTAGCGGACTCCTACGAGCAGTACTTC.